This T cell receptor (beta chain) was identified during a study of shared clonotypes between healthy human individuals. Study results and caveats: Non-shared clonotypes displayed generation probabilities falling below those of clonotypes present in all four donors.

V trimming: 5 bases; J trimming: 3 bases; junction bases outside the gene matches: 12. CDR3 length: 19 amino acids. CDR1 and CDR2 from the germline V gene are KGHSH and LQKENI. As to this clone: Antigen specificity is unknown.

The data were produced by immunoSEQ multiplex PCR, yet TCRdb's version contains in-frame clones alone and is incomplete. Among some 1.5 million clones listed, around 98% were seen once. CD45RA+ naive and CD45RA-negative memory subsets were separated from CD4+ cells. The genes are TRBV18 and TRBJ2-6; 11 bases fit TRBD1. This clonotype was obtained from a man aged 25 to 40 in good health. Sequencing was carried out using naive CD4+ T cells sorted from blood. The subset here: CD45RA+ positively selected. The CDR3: CASSASGQGAVSGANVLTF. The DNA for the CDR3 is TGTGCCAGCTCAGCGAGTGGACAGGGGGCGGTCAGTGGGGCCAACGTCCTGACTTTC.